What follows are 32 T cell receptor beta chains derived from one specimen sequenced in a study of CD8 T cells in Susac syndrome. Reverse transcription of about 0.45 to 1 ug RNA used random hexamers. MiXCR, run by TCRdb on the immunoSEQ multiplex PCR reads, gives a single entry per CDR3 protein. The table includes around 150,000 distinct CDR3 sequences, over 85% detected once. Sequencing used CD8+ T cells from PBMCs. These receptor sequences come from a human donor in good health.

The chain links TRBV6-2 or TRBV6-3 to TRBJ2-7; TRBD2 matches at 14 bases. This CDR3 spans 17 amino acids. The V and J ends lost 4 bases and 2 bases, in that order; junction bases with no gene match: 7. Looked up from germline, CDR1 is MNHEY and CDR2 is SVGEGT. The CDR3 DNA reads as TGTGCCAGCAGTTTGGGACTAGCGGGAGTCAGCGCCTACGAGCAGTACTTC. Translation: CASSLGLAGVSAYEQYF.

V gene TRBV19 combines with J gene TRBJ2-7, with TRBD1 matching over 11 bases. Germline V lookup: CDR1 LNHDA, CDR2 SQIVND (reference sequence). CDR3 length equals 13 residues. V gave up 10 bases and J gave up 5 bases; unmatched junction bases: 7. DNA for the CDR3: TGTGCCACCAGGACAGGGGGCCTCGACGAGCAGTACTTC. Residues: CATRTGGLDEQYF.

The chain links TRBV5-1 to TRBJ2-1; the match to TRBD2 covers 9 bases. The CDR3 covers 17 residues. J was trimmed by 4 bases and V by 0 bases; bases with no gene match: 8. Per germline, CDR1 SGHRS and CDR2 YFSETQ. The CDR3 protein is CASSLGSPSGMYNEQFF. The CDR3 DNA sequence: TGCGCCAGCAGCTTGGGCTCGCCTAGCGGGATGTACAATGAGCAGTTCTTC. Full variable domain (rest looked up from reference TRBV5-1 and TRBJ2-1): KAGVTQTPRYLIKTRGQQVTLSCSPISGHRSVSWYQQTPGQGLQFLFEYFSETQRNKGNFPGRFSGRQFSNSRSEMNVSTLELGDSALYLCASSLGSPSGMYNEQFFGPGTRLTVL.

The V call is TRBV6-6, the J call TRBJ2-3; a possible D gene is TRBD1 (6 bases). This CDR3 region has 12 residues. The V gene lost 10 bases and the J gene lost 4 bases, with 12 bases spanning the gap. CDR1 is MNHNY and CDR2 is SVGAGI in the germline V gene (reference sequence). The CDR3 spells CATRDNADTQYF. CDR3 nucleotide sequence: TGTGCCACCAGGGACAACGCAGATACGCAGTATTTT.

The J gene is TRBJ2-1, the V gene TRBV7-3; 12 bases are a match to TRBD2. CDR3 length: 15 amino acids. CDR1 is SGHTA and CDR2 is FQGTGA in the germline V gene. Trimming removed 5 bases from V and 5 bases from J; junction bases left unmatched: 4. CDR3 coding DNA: TGTGCCAGCAGCGAACTAGCGGGAGGAAACAATGAGCAGTTCTTC. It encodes CASSELAGGNNEQFF.

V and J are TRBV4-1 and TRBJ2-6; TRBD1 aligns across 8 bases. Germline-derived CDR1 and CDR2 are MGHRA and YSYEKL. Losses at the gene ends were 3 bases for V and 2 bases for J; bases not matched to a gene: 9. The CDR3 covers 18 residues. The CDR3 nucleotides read TGCGCCAGCAGCCAGACTTTGACAGGGGTCGCTGGGGCCAACGTCCTGACTTTC. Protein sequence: CASSQTLTGVAGANVLTF.

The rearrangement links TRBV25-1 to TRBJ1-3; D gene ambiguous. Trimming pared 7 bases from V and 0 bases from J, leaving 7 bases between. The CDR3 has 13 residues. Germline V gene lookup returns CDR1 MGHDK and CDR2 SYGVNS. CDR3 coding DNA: TGTGCCAGCATGCCGCTCTCTGGAAACACCATATATTTT. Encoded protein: CASMPLSGNTIYF.

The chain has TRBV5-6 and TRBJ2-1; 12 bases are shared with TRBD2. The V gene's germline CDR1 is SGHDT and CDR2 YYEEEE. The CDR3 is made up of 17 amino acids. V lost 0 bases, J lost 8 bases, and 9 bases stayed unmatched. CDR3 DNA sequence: TGTGCCAGCAGCTTGGCTCTAGCGGGAGGGCCGAGGGATGAGCAGTTCTTC. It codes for CASSLALAGGPRDEQFF.

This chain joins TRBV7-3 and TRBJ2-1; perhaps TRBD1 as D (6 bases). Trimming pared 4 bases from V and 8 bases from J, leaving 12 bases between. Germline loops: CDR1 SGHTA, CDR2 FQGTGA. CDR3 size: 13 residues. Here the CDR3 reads CASSSSQGYEQFF. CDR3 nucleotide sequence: TGTGCCAGCAGCTCATCACAGGGATATGAGCAGTTCTTC.

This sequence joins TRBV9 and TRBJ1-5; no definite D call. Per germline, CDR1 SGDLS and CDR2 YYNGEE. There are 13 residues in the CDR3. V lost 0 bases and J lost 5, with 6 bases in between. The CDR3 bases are TGTGCCAGCAGCGTAGGGGCGGATCAGCCCCAGCATTTT. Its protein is CASSVGADQPQHF.

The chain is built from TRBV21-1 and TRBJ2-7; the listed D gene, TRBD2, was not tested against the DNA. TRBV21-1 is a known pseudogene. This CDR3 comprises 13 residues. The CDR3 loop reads CAIEPFQPYEQYF. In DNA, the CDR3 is TGTGCGATCGAGCCCTTCCAGCCCTACGAGCAGTACTTC.

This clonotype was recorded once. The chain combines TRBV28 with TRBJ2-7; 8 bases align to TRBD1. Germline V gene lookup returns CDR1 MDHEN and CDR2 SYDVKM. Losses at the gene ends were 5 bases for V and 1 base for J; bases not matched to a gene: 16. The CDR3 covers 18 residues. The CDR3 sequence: CASSPPGTGLHTSYEQYF. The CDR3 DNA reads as TGTGCCAGCAGTCCTCCCGGGACAGGACTTCACACTTCCTACGAGCAGTACTTC.

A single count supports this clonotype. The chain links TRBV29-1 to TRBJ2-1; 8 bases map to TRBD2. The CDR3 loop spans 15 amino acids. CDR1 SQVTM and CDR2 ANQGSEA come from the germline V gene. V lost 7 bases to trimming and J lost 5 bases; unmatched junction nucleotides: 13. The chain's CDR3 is CSADGERGFNNEQFF. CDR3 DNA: TGCAGCGCCGATGGGGAGCGGGGGTTCAACAATGAGCAGTTCTTC.

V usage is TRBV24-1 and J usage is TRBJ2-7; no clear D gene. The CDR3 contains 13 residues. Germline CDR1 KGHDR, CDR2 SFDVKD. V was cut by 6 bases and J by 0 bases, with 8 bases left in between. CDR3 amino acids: CATSLTNSYEQYF. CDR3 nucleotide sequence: TGTGCCACCAGTTTGACGAACTCCTACGAGCAGTACTTC.

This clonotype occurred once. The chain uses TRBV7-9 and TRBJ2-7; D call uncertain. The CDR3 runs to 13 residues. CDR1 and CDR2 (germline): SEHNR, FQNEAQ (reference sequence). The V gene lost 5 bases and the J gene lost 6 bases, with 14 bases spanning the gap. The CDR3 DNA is TGTGCCAGCAGCCCCACAAGGATCGGCGAGCAGTACTTC. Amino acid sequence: CASSPTRIGEQYF.

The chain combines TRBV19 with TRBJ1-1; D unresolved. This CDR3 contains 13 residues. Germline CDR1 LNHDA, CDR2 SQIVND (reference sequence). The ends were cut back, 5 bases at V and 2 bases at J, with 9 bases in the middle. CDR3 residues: CASSLSANTEAFF. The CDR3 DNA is TGTGCCAGTAGTTTGTCGGCAAACACTGAAGCTTTCTTT.

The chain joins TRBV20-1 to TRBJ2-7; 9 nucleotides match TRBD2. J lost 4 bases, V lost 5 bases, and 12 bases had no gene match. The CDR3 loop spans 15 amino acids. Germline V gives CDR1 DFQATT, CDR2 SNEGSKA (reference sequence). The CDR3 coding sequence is TGCAGTGCTCCACCCTCTAGCGGGAACTTATACGAGCAGTACTTC. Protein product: CSAPPSSGNLYEQYF.

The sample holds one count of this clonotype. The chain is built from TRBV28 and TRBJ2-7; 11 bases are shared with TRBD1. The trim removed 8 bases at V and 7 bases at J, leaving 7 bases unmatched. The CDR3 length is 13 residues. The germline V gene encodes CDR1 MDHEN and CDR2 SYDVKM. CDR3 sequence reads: CASLGQGAIEQYF. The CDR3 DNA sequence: TGTGCCAGCCTTGGACAGGGGGCAATAGAGCAGTACTTC. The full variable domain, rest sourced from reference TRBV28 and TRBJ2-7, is DVKVTQSSRYLVKRTGEKVFLECVQDMDHENMFWYRQDPGLGLRLIYFSYDVKMKEKGDIPEGYSVSREKKERFSLILESASTNQTSMYLCASLGQGAIEQYFGPGTRLTVT.

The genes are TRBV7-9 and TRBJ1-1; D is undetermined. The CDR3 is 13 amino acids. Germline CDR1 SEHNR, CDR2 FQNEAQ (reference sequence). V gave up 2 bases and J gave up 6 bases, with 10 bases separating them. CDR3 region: CASSLSHSPEAFF. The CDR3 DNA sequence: TGTGCCAGCAGCTTATCCCACTCCCCTGAAGCTTTCTTT.

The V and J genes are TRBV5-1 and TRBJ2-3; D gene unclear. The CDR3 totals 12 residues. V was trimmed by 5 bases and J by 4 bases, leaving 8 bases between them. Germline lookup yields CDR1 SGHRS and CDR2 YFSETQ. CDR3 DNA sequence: TGCGCCAGCAGAGAGATCTCAGATACGCAGTATTTT. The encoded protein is CASREISDTQYF.

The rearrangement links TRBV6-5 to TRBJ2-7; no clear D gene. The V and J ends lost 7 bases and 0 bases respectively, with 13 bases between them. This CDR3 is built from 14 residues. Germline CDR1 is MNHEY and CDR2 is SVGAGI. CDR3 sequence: CASTLTAGSYEQYF. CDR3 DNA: TGTGCCAGCACCCTGACCGCTGGCTCCTACGAGCAGTACTTC.

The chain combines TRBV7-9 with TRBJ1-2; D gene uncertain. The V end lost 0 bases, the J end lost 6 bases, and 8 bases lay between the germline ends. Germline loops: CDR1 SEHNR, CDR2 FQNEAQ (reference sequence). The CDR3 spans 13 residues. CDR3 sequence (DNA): TGTGCCAGCAGCTTAGCGCCCCTTCATGGCTACACCTTC. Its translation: CASSLAPLHGYTF.

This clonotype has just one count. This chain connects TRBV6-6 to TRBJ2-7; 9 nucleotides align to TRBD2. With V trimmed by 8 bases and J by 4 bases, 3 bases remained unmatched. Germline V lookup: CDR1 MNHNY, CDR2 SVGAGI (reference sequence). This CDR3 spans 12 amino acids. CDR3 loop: CASLAGSYEQYF. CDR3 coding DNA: TGTGCCAGCCTAGCGGGATCTTACGAGCAGTACTTC.

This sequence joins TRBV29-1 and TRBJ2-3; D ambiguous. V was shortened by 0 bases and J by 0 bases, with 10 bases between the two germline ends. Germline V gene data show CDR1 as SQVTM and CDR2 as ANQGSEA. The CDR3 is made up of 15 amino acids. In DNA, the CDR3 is TGCAGCGTTGAAGAATTCGGCACTAGCACAGATACGCAGTATTTT. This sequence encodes CSVEEFGTSTDTQYF.

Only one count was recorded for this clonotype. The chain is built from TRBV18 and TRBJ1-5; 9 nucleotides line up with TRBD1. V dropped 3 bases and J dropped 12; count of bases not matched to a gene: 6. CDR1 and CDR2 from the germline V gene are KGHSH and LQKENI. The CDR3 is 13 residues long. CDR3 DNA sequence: TGTGCCAGCTCACCGCCGGGACAGGGTTTCCAGCATTTT. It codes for CASSPPGQGFQHF.

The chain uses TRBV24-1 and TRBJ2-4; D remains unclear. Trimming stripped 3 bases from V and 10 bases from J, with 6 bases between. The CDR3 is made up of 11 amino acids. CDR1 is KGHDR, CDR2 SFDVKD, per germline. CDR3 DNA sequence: TGTGCCACCAGTGATGCTTATATTCAGTACTTC. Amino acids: CATSDAYIQYF.

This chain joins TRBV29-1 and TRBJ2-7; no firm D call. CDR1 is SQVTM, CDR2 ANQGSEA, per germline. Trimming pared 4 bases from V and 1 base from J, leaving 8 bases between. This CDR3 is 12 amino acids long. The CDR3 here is CSVAKDSYEQYF. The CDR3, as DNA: TGCAGCGTTGCAAAGGATTCCTACGAGCAGTACTTC.

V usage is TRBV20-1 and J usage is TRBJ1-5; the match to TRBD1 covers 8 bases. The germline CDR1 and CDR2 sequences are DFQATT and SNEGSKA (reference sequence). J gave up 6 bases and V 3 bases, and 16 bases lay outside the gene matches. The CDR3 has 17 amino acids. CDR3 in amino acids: CSASPGQGAFSSQPQHF. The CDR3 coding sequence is TGCAGTGCTAGCCCCGGGCAGGGGGCATTTAGTAGTCAGCCCCAGCATTTT.

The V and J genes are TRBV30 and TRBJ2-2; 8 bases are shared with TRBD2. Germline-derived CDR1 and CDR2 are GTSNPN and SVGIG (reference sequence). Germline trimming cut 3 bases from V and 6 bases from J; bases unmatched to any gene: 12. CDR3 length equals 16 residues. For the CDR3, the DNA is TGTGCCTGGAGCGCAACCGGGCGGGAGGTTGCCGGGGAGCTGTTTTTT. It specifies CAWSATGREVAGELFF.

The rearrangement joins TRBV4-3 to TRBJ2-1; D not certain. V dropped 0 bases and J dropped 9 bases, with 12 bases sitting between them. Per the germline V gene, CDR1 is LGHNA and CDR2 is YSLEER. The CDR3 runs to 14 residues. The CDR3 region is CASSQERSVSEQFF. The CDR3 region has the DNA TGCGCCAGCAGCCAAGAAAGAAGCGTGAGTGAGCAGTTCTTC.

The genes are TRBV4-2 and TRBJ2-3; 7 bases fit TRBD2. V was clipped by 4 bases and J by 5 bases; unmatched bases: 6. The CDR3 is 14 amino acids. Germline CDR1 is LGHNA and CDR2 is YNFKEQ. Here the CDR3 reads CASSPGTNLDTQYF. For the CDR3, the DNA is TGTGCCAGCAGCCCCGGGACTAATTTAGATACGCAGTATTTT.

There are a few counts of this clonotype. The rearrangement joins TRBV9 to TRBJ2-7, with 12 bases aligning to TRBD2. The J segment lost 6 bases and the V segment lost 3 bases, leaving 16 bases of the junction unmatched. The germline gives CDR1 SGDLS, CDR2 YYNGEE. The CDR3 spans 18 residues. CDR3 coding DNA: TGTGCCAGCAGCGCTCCGGGACAGAGAGAGACTAGCGGGAGCGAGCAGTACTTC. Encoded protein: CASSAPGQRETSGSEQYF. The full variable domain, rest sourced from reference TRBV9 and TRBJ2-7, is DSGVTQTPKHLITATGQRVTLRCSPRSGDLSVYWYQQSLDQGLQFLIQYYNGEERAKGNILERFSAQQFPDLHSELNLSSLELGDSALYFCASSAPGQRETSGSEQYFGPGTRLTVT.